This entry lists 23 T cell receptor beta chains sequenced from one sample in a study of blood T cell repertoires in COVID-19. Method: immunoSEQ multiplex PCR; TCRdb's copy keeps in-frame clones and lacks some. The table records 250,000 to 350,000 clones, about 85% of them present only once. Material for sequencing was peripheral blood. All receptors derive from a woman between 45 and 60 years old with active or convalescent COVID-19.

This chain links TRBV5-1 with TRBJ1-6, with TRBD1 matching 8 bases. Germline CDR1 is SGHRS and CDR2 is YFSETQ. V was pared by 4 bases and J by 7 bases, with 10 bases of the junction left unmatched. This CDR3 is 16 amino acids long. CDR3 residues: CASSPFGRDRNSPLHF. The CDR3 coding sequence is TGCGCCAGCAGCCCATTTGGCCGGGACAGGAATTCACCCCTCCACTTT. Using reference TRBV5-1 and TRBJ1-6 for the parts outside the CDR3, the full variable domain is KAGVTQTPRYLIKTRGQQVTLSCSPISGHRSVSWYQQTPGQGLQFLFEYFSETQRNKGNFPGRFSGRQFSNSRSEMNVSTLELGDSALYLCASSPFGRDRNSPLHFGNGTRLTVT.

The V call is TRBV6-5, the J call TRBJ1-3; no firm D call. The CDR3 loop spans 16 amino acids. The V end lost 2 bases, the J end lost 0 bases, and 11 bases lay between the germline ends. CDR1 MNHEY and CDR2 SVGAGI come from the germline V gene. Here the CDR3 reads CASSYTTGGSGNTIYF. The CDR3 coding sequence is TGTGCCAGCAGTTACACGACTGGAGGCTCTGGAAACACCATATATTTT.

The rearrangement uses TRBV5-1 and TRBJ2-1, with 9 bases that match TRBD2. This CDR3 contains 16 residues. In germline, CDR1 is SGHRS, CDR2 YFSETQ. V dropped 3 bases and J dropped 4; count of bases not matched to a gene: 8. The CDR3 loop reads CASSSQTSGGYNEQFF. CDR3 sequence (DNA): TGCGCCAGCAGCTCCCAGACTAGCGGAGGGTACAATGAGCAGTTCTTC.

The gene calls are TRBV5-1 and TRBJ1-4; D may be TRBD1 (5 bases). The V end lost 4 bases, the J end lost 5 bases, and 12 bases lay between the germline ends. Germline V gene lookup returns CDR1 SGHRS and CDR2 YFSETQ. The CDR3 runs to 14 residues. CDR3 region: CASSRDGGNEKLFF. CDR3 bases: TGCGCCAGCAGCCGGGACGGGGGAAATGAAAAACTGTTTTTT. Filled out from reference TRBV5-1 and TRBJ1-4, the complete variable domain reads KAGVTQTPRYLIKTRGQQVTLSCSPISGHRSVSWYQQTPGQGLQFLFEYFSETQRNKGNFPGRFSGRQFSNSRSEMNVSTLELGDSALYLCASSRDGGNEKLFFGSGTQLSVL.

The gene calls are TRBV7-8 and TRBJ1-5, with 8 bases identical to TRBD1. Per the germline V gene, CDR1 is SGHVS and CDR2 is FQNEAQ. CDR3 length: 13 residues. V lost 8 bases and J lost 6; bases outside the gene matches: 6. The chain's CDR3 is CASGGQGGQPQHF. In DNA form, the CDR3 reads TGTGCCAGCGGTGGACAGGGCGGTCAGCCCCAGCATTTT.

The V and J genes are TRBV11-2 and TRBJ2-3, with D tentatively TRBD2 (6 bases). The CDR3 has 17 residues. Trimming shortened V by 2 bases and J by 2 bases, and 17 bases separated the two germline ends. Germline-derived CDR1 and CDR2 are SGHAT and FQNNGV. CDR3 protein: CASSLTRDGPTTDTQYF. The CDR3 DNA sequence: TGTGCCAGCAGCTTAACGCGGGACGGACCAACCACAGATACGCAGTATTTT.

The chain links TRBV29-1 to TRBJ1-2, with D tentatively TRBD1 (5 bases). Germline V gene lookup returns CDR1 SQVTM and CDR2 ANQGSEA. V dropped 5 bases and J dropped 4 bases, with 14 bases sitting between them. CDR3 size: 13 residues. CDR3 sequence reads: CSVSGDGGYGYTF. The CDR3 bases are TGCAGCGTTTCGGGGGATGGGGGCTATGGCTACACCTTC.

V gene TRBV29-1 combines with J gene TRBJ2-1; D might be TRBD1 (6 bases). This CDR3 has 12 residues. V was trimmed by 3 bases and J by 7 bases, leaving 10 bases between them. CDR1 and CDR2 (germline): SQVTM, ANQGSEA. The DNA of the CDR3 is TGCAGCGTTGAGAGGGACATTAATGAGCAGTTCTTC. Translation gives CSVERDINEQFF.

This chain uses TRBV27 with TRBJ2-7, with 10 nucleotides matching TRBD2. CDR3 length: 18 amino acids. Germline V gene sequence: CDR1 MNHEY, CDR2 SMNVEV (reference sequence). The junction had 15 bases not matched to a gene; V was cut back by 5 bases and J by 2 bases. The CDR3: CASSLYGLAEGRPYEQYF. CDR3 sequence (DNA): TGTGCCAGCAGTCTCTACGGACTAGCGGAGGGGAGACCCTACGAGCAGTACTTC.

V gene TRBV7-9 combines with J gene TRBJ1-5; TRBD1 aligns across 9 bases. The V and J ends lost 5 bases and 6 bases, in that order; junction bases with no gene match: 8. CDR3 length equals 15 residues. Per germline, CDR1 SEHNR and CDR2 FQNEAQ (reference sequence). CDR3 amino acids: CASSTSRDRVQPQHF. The CDR3 nucleotides are TGTGCCAGCAGCACGTCCCGGGACAGGGTTCAGCCCCAGCATTTT. The full variable domain, in which reference TRBV7-9 and TRBJ1-5 provide the parts outside the CDR3, is DTGVSQNPRHKITKRGQNVTFRCDPISEHNRLYWYRQTLGQGPEFLTYFQNEAQLEKSRLLSDRFSAERPKGSFSTLEIQRTEQGDSAMYLCASSTSRDRVQPQHFGDGTRLSIL.

V usage is TRBV24-1 and J usage is TRBJ2-1; TRBD1 matches 7 bases. This CDR3 spans 17 amino acids. Germline V CDR1 and CDR2: KGHDR, SFDVKD. V was clipped by 3 bases and J by 3 bases; unmatched bases: 10. The CDR3 region has the DNA TGTGCCACCAGTGATCCAAGACAGGGATTACGCTACAATGAGCAGTTCTTC. It specifies CATSDPRQGLRYNEQFF.

This chain uses TRBV5-4 with TRBJ2-3, with 7 nucleotides matching TRBD2. J was trimmed by 0 bases and V by 7 bases; bases with no gene match: 8. CDR1 is SGHNT and CDR2 is YYREEE in the germline V gene (reference sequence). The CDR3 is 15 amino acids. CDR3 sequence (DNA): TGTGCCAGCCGCGGGGACTACCCTAGCACAGATACGCAGTATTTT. Translation: CASRGDYPSTDTQYF.

This sequence joins TRBV6-5 and TRBJ2-5; D is perhaps TRBD1 (5 bases). Trimming cost V 6 bases and J 5 bases, with 16 bases left between them. CDR3 length: 14 residues. Germline V gene sequence: CDR1 MNHEY, CDR2 SVGAGI. CDR3 residues: CASRLQGVVETQYF. CDR3 nucleotides: TGTGCCAGCAGACTACAAGGGGTTGTGGAGACCCAGTACTTC.

The chain links TRBV5-1 to TRBJ2-6, with a possible D match to TRBD1 (5 bases). The CDR3 is 17 residues long. Trimming cost V 5 bases and J 1 base, with 16 bases left between them. From germline, CDR1 is SGHRS and CDR2 YFSETQ. The CDR3 DNA sequence: TGCGCCAGCAGGATTGACCTCGCAGGGTCTGGGGCCAACGTCCTGACTTTC. Its translation: CASRIDLAGSGANVLTF.

This chain connects TRBV7-2 to TRBJ2-4; D not certain. Trimming removed 2 bases at V and 3 bases at J, with 5 bases between. The CDR3 spans 13 residues. Germline V lookup: CDR1 SGHTA, CDR2 FQGNSA. Here the CDR3 DNA reads TGTGCCAGCAGCTTAAGGAGCAAAAACATTCAGTACTTC. It yields the protein CASSLRSKNIQYF.

The V gene is TRBV11-1, the J gene TRBJ2-1; the D is unclear. V dropped 4 bases and J dropped 2 bases, with 12 bases sitting between them. This CDR3 has 15 amino acids. Germline V gene sequence: CDR1 SGHAT, CDR2 FQDESV (reference sequence). The CDR3 DNA reads as TGTGCCAGCAGCTCTATGCGCGGCCCCTACAATGAGCAGTTCTTC. This translates into CASSSMRGPYNEQFF.

The chain combines TRBV19 with TRBJ1-1; D remains ambiguous. The CDR3 is made up of 13 amino acids. Germline V lookup: CDR1 LNHDA, CDR2 SQIVND (reference sequence). V was trimmed by 6 bases and J by 3 bases, leaving 11 bases between them. CDR3 bases: TGTGCCAGTAGGTCGCTAGTGGACACTGAAGCTTTCTTT. Translated: CASRSLVDTEAFF.

The CDR3, as DNA: TGTGCCAGCAGTAACACCGGGAATAGCAATCAGCCCCAGCATTTT. Protein product: CASSNTGNSNQPQHF. The chain employs TRBV6-5 and TRBJ1-5; D not certain. The CDR3 sequence is 15 residues long. V dropped 5 bases and J dropped 0 bases, with 11 bases sitting between them. Germline V lookup: CDR1 MNHEY, CDR2 SVGAGI.

This chain connects TRBV19 to TRBJ1-2; D may be TRBD1 (6 bases). V lost 5 bases to trimming and J lost 7 bases, with 17 bases between them. This CDR3 is built from 14 residues. The germline CDR1 and CDR2 sequences are LNHDA and SQIVND (reference sequence). The CDR3 protein is CASSFIRGRAGYTF. CDR3 nucleotides: TGTGCCAGTAGTTTCATCAGGGGAAGGGCTGGCTACACCTTC.

This rearrangement joins TRBV9 to TRBJ2-5, with no clear D. V shed 0 bases and J shed 5 bases, with 14 bases lying between them. CDR3 size: 15 residues. Looked up from germline, CDR1 is SGDLS and CDR2 is YYNGEE. DNA of the CDR3: TGTGCCAGCAGCGTAGGAGCTTCAAACGGTGAGACCCAGTACTTC. Amino acid sequence: CASSVGASNGETQYF.

The chain is built from TRBV27 and TRBJ2-2; TRBD1 aligns across 7 bases. Germline V gives CDR1 MNHEY, CDR2 SMNVEV (reference sequence). The CDR3 is 16 residues long. V shed 6 bases, J shed 7 bases, and the junction held 14 bases outside the gene matches. CDR3 protein: CASSRRQGPRGGELFF. The DNA for the CDR3 is TGTGCCAGCAGCCGACGACAGGGTCCGCGCGGCGGGGAGCTGTTTTTT.

CDR3 region: CASSSESGQGDNQPQHF. The CDR3 coding sequence is TGTGCCAGTAGTTCAGAGTCTGGACAGGGCGACAATCAGCCCCAGCATTTT. V and J are TRBV19 and TRBJ1-5; TRBD1 matches 8 bases. The V gene's germline CDR1 is LNHDA and CDR2 SQIVND (reference sequence). The CDR3 is 17 amino acids. V shed 5 bases and J 3 bases; nucleotides not matched to a gene: 12.

This clone has only a few counts. The chain has TRBV5-1 and TRBJ2-2; D remains ambiguous. This CDR3 spans 13 amino acids. The V gene's germline CDR1 is SGHRS and CDR2 YFSETQ. Trimming cost V 5 bases and J 2 bases, with 7 bases left between them. The CDR3 sequence: CASSLPNTGELFF. Here the CDR3 DNA reads TGCGCCAGCAGTTTGCCAAACACCGGGGAGCTGTTTTTT.